These 13 T cell receptor beta chains came from one sample sequenced in a study of blood T cell repertoires in COVID-19. Using immunoSEQ multiplex PCR, the repertoire was profiled, and TCRdb retains in-frame clones only, with some absent. The data contain about 180,000 clones, about 87% of them seen just once; the ten biggest clones take up approximately 4%. The sample comprised peripheral blood. The receptors were sampled from a woman aged 25 to 39 with acute or convalescent COVID-19.

The CDR3 DNA reads as TGTGCCAGCAGTTACCTTGGCCGGCGGGAGACCCAGTACTTC. It yields the protein CASSYLGRRETQYF. This chain joins TRBV6-5 and TRBJ2-5; D not resolved. Deletions cut 2 bases from V and 5 bases from J, with 12 bases between. Germline assignment: CDR1 MNHEY and CDR2 SVGAGI. This CDR3 has 14 amino acids.

CDR3 sequence (DNA): TGTGCCAGCAGTTTATCAACAGGGGGCGGGGAGACCCAGTACTTC. This gives the protein CASSLSTGGGETQYF. This rearrangement joins TRBV28 to TRBJ2-5; TRBD1 agrees at 9 bases. V trimming: 1 base; J trimming: 5 bases; junction bases outside the gene matches: 5. The CDR3 loop spans 15 amino acids. CDR1 MDHEN and CDR2 SYDVKM come from the germline V gene.

The chain has TRBV11-3 and TRBJ1-2; 10 nucleotides line up with TRBD1. The germline gives CDR1 SGHNT, CDR2 YENEEA. Unmatched junction bases numbered 8, after V lost 5 bases and J lost 5 bases. This CDR3 has 15 amino acids. CDR3 loop: CASSRDRGFQYGYTF. CDR3 sequence (DNA): TGTGCCAGCAGCCGGGACAGGGGATTTCAGTATGGCTACACCTTC.

This chain links TRBV30 with TRBJ1-1; 8 bases are shared with TRBD1. The CDR3 totals 13 residues. CDR1 is GTSNPN and CDR2 is SVGIG in the germline V gene (reference sequence). V dropped 3 bases and J dropped 11; count of bases not matched to a gene: 11. The CDR3, as DNA: TGTGCCTGGAGGCCTCCGGGACAGGCCTTTGCTTTCTTT. Amino acid sequence: CAWRPPGQAFAFF.

The chain employs TRBV12-3 or TRBV12-4 and TRBJ1-6, with D unresolved. The CDR3 consists of 12 residues. The V end was cut by 4 bases, the J end by 9 bases, with 7 bases between. CDR3 nucleotides: TGTGCCAGCAGTTCTCGGGGTTCACCCCTCCACTTT. Protein sequence: CASSSRGSPLHF.

The rearrangement uses TRBV9 and TRBJ1-2, with D tentatively TRBD1 (5 bases). V lost 3 bases to trimming and J lost 10 bases, with 10 bases between them. Germline CDR1 is SGDLS and CDR2 is YYNGEE. The CDR3 is made up of 11 amino acids. The CDR3 is CASSGLGLYTF. CDR3 coding DNA: TGTGCCAGCAGCGGACTGGGACTCTACACCTTC.

The chain is built from TRBV7-9 and TRBJ1-1, with TRBD1 identical over 10 bases. Germline CDR1 reads SEHNR; CDR2 reads FQNEAQ (reference sequence). This CDR3 contains 14 residues. With V trimmed by 3 bases and J by 5 bases, 3 bases remained unmatched. The CDR3 sequence: CASSFGTGVTEAFF. The CDR3 bases are TGTGCCAGCAGCTTTGGGACAGGGGTAACTGAAGCTTTCTTT.

V is TRBV6-1 and J is TRBJ1-3; no clear D. This CDR3 comprises 13 residues. Trimming pared 7 bases from V and 0 bases from J, leaving 7 bases between. CDR1 and CDR2 (germline): MNHNS, SASEGT. In DNA form, the CDR3 reads TGTGCCAGCAATATTATCTCTGGAAACACCATATATTTT. Protein product: CASNIISGNTIYF.

This chain connects TRBV30 to TRBJ1-4; no definite D call. Trimming cost V 2 bases and J 4 bases, with 5 bases left between them. Germline assignment: CDR1 GTSNPN and CDR2 SVGIG (reference sequence). The CDR3 runs 12 residues. This CDR3 reads CAWSYGNEKLFF. The CDR3 DNA follows: TGTGCCTGGAGTTACGGTAATGAAAAACTGTTTTTT.

DNA for the CDR3: TGCGCCAGCAGCCGGGTGGCTAGCGGGAGATTATCTGGGGAGACCCAGTACTTC. Amino acids: CASSRVASGRLSGETQYF. This chain connects TRBV4-1 to TRBJ2-5, with 10 bases that match TRBD2. J was trimmed by 5 bases and V by 4 bases; bases with no gene match: 16. The length of the CDR3 is 18 residues. Germline values: CDR1 MGHRA, CDR2 YSYEKL.

About this clone itself: The junction does not match germline at one end; this may be a read error. The gene calls are TRBV19 and TRBJ2-5; D is possibly TRBD1 (5 bases). Per the germline V gene, CDR1 is LNHDA and CDR2 is SQIVND (reference sequence). The CDR3 is 14 amino acids. CDR3 residues: CASSMQGVQEAQYF. The DNA of the CDR3 is TGTGCCAGTAGTATGCAAGGGGTTCAAGAGGCCCAGTACTTC.

The V gene is TRBV5-1, the J gene TRBJ2-3; 9 positions agree with TRBD2. This CDR3 region has 15 residues. V lost 4 bases and J lost 2; bases outside the gene matches: 5. Germline CDR1 is SGHRS and CDR2 is YFSETQ. The CDR3 DNA reads TGCGCCAGCAGCGACGCTAGCGGGAACACAGATACGCAGTATTTT. Protein: CASSDASGNTDTQYF.

This sequence joins TRBV5-1 and TRBJ2-7, with D possibly TRBD2 on 6 matching bases. The germline V gene has CDR1 SGHRS and CDR2 YFSETQ. This CDR3 has 12 amino acids. The V and J ends lost 4 bases and 6 bases respectively, with 11 bases between them. The DNA for the CDR3 is TGCGCCAGCAGCCTTAACGGGGGCGAGCAGTACTTC. This encodes CASSLNGGEQYF.